Listed below are T cell receptor beta chains from one sample, sequenced in a study of T cell repertoires and Cas9 in healthy adults. The repertoire was sequenced with immunoSEQ multiplex PCR; TCRdb's copy has only in-frame clones and lacks some. This table holds 20,000 to 25,000 clones, around 90% found once. The sequencing input was CD4+ effector T cells (CD127+, CD25-, CD137-, CD154-) from PBMCs; culture status not recorded. The receptors stem from a human donor in good health. Each CDR3 is given with its conserved first and last residue. Each record gives: CDR3 protein, clone size, V gene, J gene. Size tells how often a clone was seen (once, few, many) or the class of an expanded clone, and some rows leave it out.

CASSSGLGGIATNEKLFF	-	TRBV27	TRBJ1-4
CASSAWTGLPGNSPLHF	-	TRBV7-2	TRBJ1-6
CASSLQGRDQPQHF	-	TRBV7-2	TRBJ1-5
CASIYTPDTGELFF	-	TRBV5-1	TRBJ2-2
CASTPGLAGHTDTQYF	-	TRBV2	TRBJ2-3
CASSLGTNYEQYF	-	TRBV5-5	TRBJ2-7
CASRREGNRHSPLHF	once	TRBV6-5	TRBJ1-6
CASSLEGLNRNEQFF	-	TRBV5-4	TRBJ2-1
CASSIPGNYEQYF	-	TRBV19	-
CASSRQGHSEGYTF	-	TRBV7-9	TRBJ1-2
CASRIDRVGDYGYTF	once	TRBV5-6	TRBJ1-2
CASSRDRVAYGYTF	-	TRBV18	TRBJ1-2
CASSLVFGSVTEAFF	-	TRBV5-5	TRBJ1-1
CASSDSNAAGTASSYEQYF	-	TRBV6-4	TRBJ2-7
CASSRQGMNTEAFF	-	TRBV7-2	TRBJ1-1
CASDRTGANTEAFF	-	TRBV19	TRBJ1-1
CASLPGLAGGYDTGELFF	once	TRBV18	TRBJ2-2
CASSKTGVSTYNEQFF	-	TRBV7-8	TRBJ2-1
CASSSYYVLAGESSTDTQYF	-	TRBV7-8	TRBJ2-3
CASSPREGREQYF	once	TRBV4-2	TRBJ2-7
CASSESGTPYGYTF	-	TRBV10-1	TRBJ1-2
CATSRPLAGANNEQFF	-	TRBV15	TRBJ2-1
CASSASALGYTF	-	TRBV2	TRBJ1-2
CAWNPGNYGYTF	-	TRBV30	TRBJ1-2
CASSLSRLAPTYEQYF	-	TRBV27	TRBJ2-7
CASSSGDADYEQYF	once	TRBV5-6	TRBJ2-7
CASSPRSDTADTEAFF	-	TRBV18	TRBJ1-1
CASAPQGPTGLPGANVLTF	few	TRBV5-1	TRBJ2-6
CAWSKNTEAFF	-	TRBV30	TRBJ1-1
CASSLGGNYGYTF	-	TRBV5-1	TRBJ1-2
CASSESRSVDGYTF	-	TRBV2	TRBJ1-2
CASSLFEQGNTEAFF	once	TRBV5-1	TRBJ1-1
CASKQVTGNSPLHF	once	TRBV5-5	TRBJ1-6
CASTQGADQPQHF	-	TRBV7-6	TRBJ1-5
CASSWANQPQHF	-	TRBV7-9	TRBJ1-5
CASSPGVWQGINEQYF	-	TRBV11-2	TRBJ2-7
CASSQHGQGQPAVAGNTIYF	-	TRBV4-1	TRBJ1-3
CASSDGVEQFF	-	TRBV2	TRBJ2-1
CASSPRTHYEQYF	-	TRBV6-5	TRBJ2-7
CASSFTPNQPQHF	-	TRBV6-1	TRBJ1-5
CASSFLASHSYNEQFF	-	TRBV7-6	TRBJ2-1